This section outlines one T cell receptor (beta chain) sequence together with its context. Its antigen is not known. The data stem from a study of cytotoxic CD8 clonotypes in ibrutinib-treated CLL. With 3 bases clipped from V and 7 bases from J, the junction kept 8 bases outside the gene matches. CDR1 and CDR2 (germline): SGHNT, YENEEA. The CDR3 is made up of 15 amino acids. The table came from immunoSEQ multiplex PCR; TCRdb's copy has only in-frame clones and leaves some out. This table holds over 110,000 clones, 80% to 95% found once. Whole-study findings and limits: Clonality rose at ibrutinib response and fell back toward baseline at progression.

The chain links TRBV11-3 to TRBJ2-5; 10 nucleotides align to TRBD1. The sample in question was PBMCs, obtained after 12 months of ibrutinib treatment. This sequence was found in a human donor with chronic lymphocytic leukemia. The CDR3 reads CASSFGTGAVGTQYF. The DNA for the CDR3 is TGTGCCAGCAGCTTTGGGACAGGGGCAGTTGGGACCCAGTACTTC.